These 4 T cell receptor beta chains came from one sample sequenced in a study of response to subunit inactivated influenza vaccine. Using its own MiXCR run on the RT-PCR reads, TCRdb lists one record per CDR3 protein. The table includes about 520,000 distinct CDR3 sequences, over 25% detected once. Sequences were derived from CD4+ T cells sorted from PBMCs, sampled approximately 5 days after vaccination. These TCRs come from a man aged 50 to 60 who received an inactivated influenza vaccine.

This clonotype was observed a few times. Germline is not matched at one junction end, which may reflect a read error. The rearrangement links TRBV20-1 to TRBJ2-7; D is possibly TRBD2 (7 bases). CDR3 size: 14 residues. CDR1 is DFQATT, CDR2 SNEGSKA, per germline (reference sequence). The DNA of the CDR3 is TGCAGTGCTAGAGATCCCCGGGGGGCGGGGGCTAGGGACTTC. Its translation is CSARDPRGAGARDF.

The gene calls are TRBV5-1 and TRBJ2-7, with 7 positions matching TRBD1. This CDR3 spans 15 amino acids. Per germline, CDR1 SGHRS and CDR2 YFSETQ. With V trimmed by 2 bases and J by 6 bases, 11 bases remained unmatched. The CDR3 sequence: CASSLGQVRAGEQYF. CDR3 bases: TGCGCCAGCAGCTTAGGACAGGTGAGGGCCGGCGAGCAGTACTTC.

The V call is TRBV6-2 or TRBV6-3, the J call TRBJ1-6; the D gene is possibly TRBD1 (5 bases). The germline V gene encodes CDR1 MNHEY and CDR2 SVGEGT. This CDR3 contains 14 residues. Trimming removed 7 bases at V and 10 bases at J, with 17 bases between. The CDR3 spells CASTRSGAASPLHF. In DNA, the CDR3 is TGTGCCAGCACCCGATCCGGGGCGGCATCACCCCTCCACTTT.

This clonotype has more than one count but fewer than ten. The genes are TRBV28 and TRBJ2-2; D possibly corresponds to TRBD1 (6 bases). Between the trimmed V and J ends, which lost 1 base and 1 base, there was a span of 7 bases. This CDR3 is 15 amino acids long. Germline CDR1 MDHEN, CDR2 SYDVKM. The CDR3: CASSLLGGNTGELFF. The CDR3 coding sequence is TGTGCCAGCAGTTTATTAGGGGGGAACACCGGGGAGCTGTTTTTT.